This TCR beta chain was captured by sequencing in a study of blood T cell repertoires in COVID-19. The wider study: Spain, Italy and the United States supplied samples that represented acute and convalescent COVID-19.

Per the original methods: Nucleated cell counts were estimated from reference gene primer amplification. Some clones are missing from TCRdb's copy, which holds only in-frame ones; the method was immunoSEQ multiplex PCR. For V, J and clone size, that table is used; D and trimming come from the DNA. The data contain about 100,000 clones, around 90% of them singletons. This CDR3 is 18 amino acids long. The V end was cut by 5 bases, the J end by 4 bases, with 23 bases between. CDR1 SEHNR and CDR2 FQNEAQ come from the germline V gene (reference sequence). The rearrangement links TRBV7-9 to TRBJ1-4; a weak D match, TRBD1 (6 bases). The sequence was collected from a man between 50 and 59 years old with active COVID-19. Sequenced input: peripheral blood. The CDR3 spells CASSKQGTGTLNNEKLFF. As DNA, the CDR3 is TGTGCCAGCAGCAAACAGGGTACAGGAACCTTGAATAATGAAAAACTGTTTTTT.